A selection of T cell receptor beta chains follows, all from one sample in a study of CD8 T cells in ankylosing spondylitis. TCRdb recomputed calls from the 5' RACE reads with MiXCR, one row per CDR3 protein. Of fewer than 550,000 distinct CDR3 sequences listed, about 5% are singletons. Material for sequencing was blood, either unsorted or a sorted T cell fraction (not recorded which). Receptors were obtained from a male donor with ankylosing spondylitis. Each CDR3 is given without its conserved first and last residue.

ATSDWPGGKEQF	TRBV24-1	TRBJ2-1
SAQAGVTNEKLF	TRBV20-1	TRBJ1-4
ASRDGSYNTGELF	TRBV12-3/TRBV12-4	TRBJ2-2
AISGALGQGIQETQY	TRBV10-3	TRBJ2-5
ATSRDYVGQGPKNIQY	TRBV15	TRBJ2-4
ASSLGQGRVPDTQY	TRBV28	TRBJ2-3
AIAAGAADTQY	TRBV10-3	TRBJ2-3
ASSLFHPGTARTTEAF	TRBV27	TRBJ1-1
ASSLEGVTGPGELF	TRBV5-1	TRBJ2-2
ASSQDRQGPLQSSGNTIY	TRBV4-2	TRBJ1-3
ASGNRVSSTEAF	TRBV6-2/TRBV6-3	TRBJ1-1
ASTSRRLAGGRGEQF	TRBV12-3/TRBV12-4	TRBJ2-1
ASRKTQDGYT	TRBV2	TRBJ1-2
ASSLITSGNTIY	TRBV7-9	TRBJ1-3
SALTRSYYNEQF	TRBV20-1	TRBJ2-1
ASSLNSGSKTQY	TRBV5-1	TRBJ2-5
ATSRDSGVSYGYT	TRBV15	TRBJ1-2
ASSSVLAVVVDEQF	TRBV27	TRBJ2-1
ASSLTRGGYNEQF	TRBV3-1	TRBJ2-1
ASSQDRGDRDLETQY	TRBV4-3	TRBJ2-5
ASSLVTLNNGYT	TRBV7-9	TRBJ1-2
ASSHTSGEGYEQY	TRBV4-2	TRBJ2-7
ASSQEASGGAQETQY	TRBV4-2	TRBJ2-5
ASSYSRIYNEQF	TRBV6-5	TRBJ2-1
AMTDNVFNYGYT	TRBV10-3	TRBJ1-2
AISRSGGFYEQY	TRBV10-3	TRBJ2-7
ASSGVGSGQF	TRBV5-1	TRBJ2-1
ASSPLGGVNYGVTQY	TRBV7-6	TRBJ2-5
ASSLAVVAKNIQY	TRBV7-2	TRBJ2-4
ASSYSGPSYEQY	TRBV6-2/TRBV6-3	TRBJ2-7
ASRVEGSTGNTIY	TRBV12-3/TRBV12-4	TRBJ1-3
ASSTQGENTEAF	TRBV6-1	TRBJ1-1
SASPGGFGELF	TRBV20-1	TRBJ2-2
ASSETKPYEQY	TRBV25-1	TRBJ2-7
ASSPRTGEVGANVLT	TRBV7-9	TRBJ2-6
ASSSMTGLRSEQF	TRBV11-2	TRBJ2-1
ASSLQGRVYGYT	TRBV5-1	TRBJ1-2
ASSLIGEVQPQH	TRBV28	TRBJ1-5
ASNKLIPSGNTIY	TRBV6-7	TRBJ1-3
ASSSPNGGNTEAF	TRBV28	TRBJ1-1
ASSPRTEGVEAF	TRBV12-3/TRBV12-4	TRBJ1-1
ASSYHISGASYEQY	TRBV7-2	TRBJ2-7
ASSSQGRANSYEQY	TRBV28	TRBJ2-7
ASSQGIVSTDTQY	TRBV4-3	TRBJ2-3
ASSYRGTRGTEAF	TRBV6-5	TRBJ1-1
ASRHSDIQY	TRBV27	TRBJ2-4
ASSLSSGEKLF	TRBV5-5	TRBJ1-4
ASSVRGQGYEQY	TRBV9	TRBJ2-7
ASSATGIITDTQY	TRBV7-9	TRBJ2-3
ASSLETGSYNEQF	TRBV5-1	TRBJ2-1
ASGPGLAYQETQY	TRBV7-2	TRBJ2-5